A selection of T cell receptor beta chains follows, all from one sample in a study of T cell responses to AZD1222 COVID-19 vaccine. Profiled with immunoSEQ multiplex PCR; TCRdb holds only in-frame clones, not every one. Among more than 110,000 clones listed, 80% to 95% were seen once. The material was peripheral blood, obtained on day 0 of AZD1222 vaccination. Every receptor here comes from an adult in good health. The CDR3 runs from the conserved cysteine through the conserved F or W. A D gene is named only where the DNA matches it firmly. Rows give clone size only sometimes, using once, few, many, or a class for an expanded clone.

v_call	j_call	d_call	clone_size	cdr3_nt	cdr3_aa
TRBV7-9	TRBJ2-1	.	.	TGTGCCAGCGGGGGCGTCCATGAGCAGTTCTTC	CASGGVHEQFF
TRBV27	TRBJ1-1	.	once	TGTGCCAGCACGGGCTGGGGCACTGAAGCTTTCTTT	CASTGWGTEAFF
TRBV28	TRBJ2-3	.	.	TGTGCCAGCAGACGCACAGATACGCAGTATTTT	CASRRTDTQYF
TRBV5-1	TRBJ1-5	.	.	TGCGCCAGCAGTCCGGAGCCCAATCAGCCCCAGCATTTT	CASSPEPNQPQHF
TRBV11-3	TRBJ2-4	.	.	TGTGCCAGCAGCTTAGATGACGGGTCCAAAAACATTCAGTACTTC	CASSLDDGSKNIQYF
TRBV14	TRBJ1-2	.	.	TGTGCCAGCAGCCCTAGCCCCGTGGACCTCAACTATGGCTACACCTTC	CASSPSPVDLNYGYTF
TRBV3-1/TRBV3-2	TRBJ1-2	TRBD1	.	TGTGCCAGCAGCGCCACGGACAGGGGTTTTGGCTACACCTTC	CASSATDRGFGYTF
TRBV3-1/TRBV3-2	TRBJ2-2	TRBD2	few	TGTGCCAGCAGCCAATTCAGCGGGAGGTGGACCGGGGAGCTGTTTTTT	CASSQFSGRWTGELFF
TRBV7-9	TRBJ2-1	.	.	TGTGCCAGCAGCTCGGACAGCTTCAATGAGCAGTTCTTC	CASSSDSFNEQFF
TRBV20-1	TRBJ2-6	.	.	TGCAGTGCTCAAGGGGCCAACGTCCTGACTTTC	CSAQGANVLTF
TRBV6-4	TRBJ2-7	.	.	TGTGCCAGCCGGACCCAAAGCTCCTACGAGCAGTACTTC	CASRTQSSYEQYF
TRBV28	TRBJ2-7	.	.	TGTGCCAGCAGTCCAACCCAGGGCCACGAGCAGTACTTC	CASSPTQGHEQYF
TRBV19	TRBJ2-1	.	.	TGTGCCAGTAGCGTCTACAATGAGCAGTTCTTC	CASSVYNEQFF
TRBV5-1	TRBJ1-2	TRBD1	.	TGCGCCAGCAGCCAAGACTCGTTTATCGGACAGGGTAATGGCTACACCTTC	CASSQDSFIGQGNGYTF
TRBV30	TRBJ1-2	.	few	TGTGCCTGGAGTGGAGATTTTCACCACGGCTACACCTTC	CAWSGDFHHGYTF
TRBV15	TRBJ2-1	TRBD1	.	TGTGCCACCAGCAGAGATCAGGGGGAGGAGCAGTTCTTC	CATSRDQGEEQFF
TRBV5-1	TRBJ1-2	.	.	TGCGCCAGCAGCTTGGTATCCCAGGCCTATGGCTACACCTTC	CASSLVSQAYGYTF
TRBV2	TRBJ2-3	.	.	TGTGCCAGCAAGGGGGGCAGGCGGGTCCTCACAGATACGCAGTATTTT	CASKGGRRVLTDTQYF
TRBV13	TRBJ2-5	TRBD2	.	TGTGCCAGCAGCTTACGACTAGCGGGTGGGGTTGGGACCCAGTACTTC	CASSLRLAGGVGTQYF
TRBV7-8	TRBJ1-4	.	.	TGTGCCAGCAGCTTAGTACGGGTGCAGGGGGAAAAACTGTTTTTT	CASSLVRVQGEKLFF
TRBV15	TRBJ1-1	.	.	TGTGCCACCAGCCATATGGGAGAAGAGGCTTTCTTT	CATSHMGEEAFF
TRBV6-5	TRBJ1-2	.	.	TGTGCCAGCAGCCGTAAGGACACGGATGGCTACACCTTC	CASSRKDTDGYTF
TRBV10-1	TRBJ2-7	.	.	TGCGCCAGCAGTGGCCCCGAAAGACCTTACGAGCAGTACTTC	CASSGPERPYEQYF
TRBV11-3	TRBJ2-6	.	.	TGTGCCAGCAGCCCCCGGAAGGGTGGGGCCAACGTCCTGACTTTC	CASSPRKGGANVLTF
TRBV4-2	TRBJ2-6	TRBD2	many	TGTGCCAGCAGCCAAGACGCGGGGGTTGGGGCCAACGTCCTGACTTTC	CASSQDAGVGANVLTF
TRBV11-3	TRBJ1-1	.	.	TGTGCCAGCAGCCCCCCGGACAAGAGAGGGACTGAAGCTTTCTTT	CASSPPDKRGTEAFF
TRBV5-4	TRBJ1-4	TRBD1	.	TGTGCCAGCAGGGATGACAGGGGGGATGAAAAACTGTTTTTT	CASRDDRGDEKLFF
TRBV29-1	TRBJ2-3	TRBD1	few	TGCAGCGGGGCCCGCGGGACAGGAGATACGCAGTATTTT	CSGARGTGDTQYF
TRBV19	TRBJ1-3	.	once	TGTGCCAGTAGTATAGGAAGCGCGGCGGGAAACACCATATATTTT	CASSIGSAAGNTIYF
TRBV30	TRBJ2-3	.	.	TGTGCCTGGATGTTATTGGGCCTAGGTACGCAGTATTTT	CAWMLLGLGTQYF
TRBV18	TRBJ1-2	.	.	TGTGCCAGCTCACGGCCTAACTATGGCTACACCTTC	CASSRPNYGYTF
TRBV30	TRBJ2-7	.	.	TGTGCCTGGAGTGTTGGTGGGGGCAGGTACGAGCAGTACTTC	CAWSVGGGRYEQYF
TRBV20-1	TRBJ1-2	.	.	TGCAGTTTCAGACAGAACTATGGCTACACCTTC	CSFRQNYGYTF
TRBV11-3	TRBJ2-5	TRBD2	.	TGTGCCAGCACTCTGGGGCTTGGGGTAGCGGGAGGTGAGACCCAGTACTTC	CASTLGLGVAGGETQYF
TRBV19	TRBJ2-3	TRBD2	.	TGTGCCAGTAGTACGACTAGCGGGGGAGTTCGAAGCACAGATACGCAGTATTTT	CASSTTSGGVRSTDTQYF
TRBV3-1/TRBV3-2	TRBJ2-7	.	.	TGTGCCAGCAGCCAACCTCCCCGTAGGGGGTCCTACGAGCAGTACTTC	CASSQPPRRGSYEQYF
TRBV9	TRBJ2-2	TRBD1	.	TGTGCCAGCAGCTCACAGGGGGCGGACGGGGAGCTGTTTTTT	CASSSQGADGELFF
TRBV7-6	TRBJ2-2	TRBD2	.	TGTGCCAGCAGCTTAGCGCGACGGCGGGAGGACACCGGGGAGCTGTTTTTT	CASSLARRREDTGELFF
TRBV28	TRBJ1-2	.	.	TGTGCCAGCAGTTTCCTCGACAGTTATTACACCTTC	CASSFLDSYYTF
TRBV28	TRBJ1-6	.	.	TGTGCCAGCAGAAATTCTAATTCACCCCTCCACTTT	CASRNSNSPLHF
TRBV9	TRBJ1-6	.	.	TGTGCCAGCAACAGGGAGGGAGATTCACCCCTCCACTTT	CASNREGDSPLHF
TRBV19	TRBJ2-5	TRBD1	.	TGTGCCAGTAGTGGGGGACAGGGGGCGCTTGAGACCCAGTACTTC	CASSGGQGALETQYF
TRBV29-1	TRBJ1-2	.	.	TGCAGCGTTTTCCATCAAACTAACTATGGCTACACCTTC	CSVFHQTNYGYTF
TRBV5-8	TRBJ2-2	.	.	TGTGCCAGCAGTTACCGGGATTACACCGGGGAGCTGTTTTTT	CASSYRDYTGELFF
TRBV5-1	TRBJ1-4	.	.	TGCGCCAGCAGTTCAGGTGGGGGAGCAACTAATGAAAAACTGTTTTTT	CASSSGGGATNEKLFF
TRBV7-7	TRBJ2-3	TRBD1	.	TGTGCCGTGACAGGGACCCTCACAGATACGCAGTATTTT	CAVTGTLTDTQYF
TRBV9	TRBJ1-2	.	.	TGTGCCAGCAGCGTATCTCCGGACAGTAACTATGGCTACACCTTC	CASSVSPDSNYGYTF
TRBV5-5	TRBJ1-2	.	.	TGTGCCAGCAGCCCTGGACACGGACCACTTTTAGGGTATGGCTACACCTTC	CASSPGHGPLLGYGYTF
TRBV19	TRBJ1-1	.	.	TGTGCCAGCAGAATCTACGAGGCAGCTTTCTTT	CASRIYEAAFF
TRBV11-3	TRBJ1-1	.	.	TGTGCCAGCAGCTTAGGGCAACGTATGGGGATACGGACTGAAGCTTTCTTT	CASSLGQRMGIRTEAFF
TRBV5-5	TRBJ2-7	.	.	TGTGCCAGCAGCTTTATAGCCTACGAGCAGTACTTC	CASSFIAYEQYF
TRBV27	TRBJ2-2	.	.	TGTGCCAGCAGCTCTATGCCCATTTTAACCGGGGAGCTGTTTTTT	CASSSMPILTGELFF
TRBV5-1	TRBJ1-5	.	.	TGCGCCAGCAGCTTGACAGGGAATCAGCCCCAGCATTTT	CASSLTGNQPQHF